A selection of T cell receptor beta chains follows, all from one sample in a study of CD8+ T cells in alopecia areata. Libraries were prepared by immunoSEQ multiplex PCR; TCRdb keeps only in-frame clonotypes and omits some of them. Of fewer than 70,000 clones listed, about 40% were seen once; the top ten hold roughly 51%. The sample consisted of NKG2D-low CD8+ T cells sorted from blood. The receptors come from a human donor with alopecia areata. Both conserved end residues are part of each CDR3. A D gene is named only where the DNA matches it firmly. Size tells how often a clone was seen (once, few, many) or the class of an expanded clone, and some rows leave it out.

size	V	D	J	CDR3	DNA
few	TRBV19	TRBD1	TRBJ2-1	CASSMGTGWYEQFF	TGTGCCAGTAGTATGGGGACAGGGTGGTATGAGCAGTTCTTC
few	TRBV4-2	TRBD2	TRBJ2-7	CASSQGLAGGYEQYF	TGTGCCAGCAGCCAAGGGCTAGCGGGGGGTTACGAGCAGTACTTC
.	TRBV5-1	.	TRBJ1-1	CASSSAGTEAFF	TGCGCCAGCAGCTCGGCGGGGACTGAAGCTTTCTTT
.	TRBV23-1	TRBD1	TRBJ1-5	CASSHLGQGGQPQHF	TGCGCCAGCAGTCACCTCGGACAGGGAGGACAGCCCCAGCATTTT
few	TRBV4-1	.	TRBJ1-3	CASSQGGLGNTIYF	TGCGCCAGCAGCCAAGGGGGGCTAGGAAACACCATATATTTT
.	TRBV2	TRBD1	TRBJ2-2	CASSEGQGSGELFF	TGTGCCAGCAGTGAGGGACAGGGCTCCGGGGAGCTGTTTTTT
once	TRBV27	.	TRBJ1-5	CASSLFEGNQPQHF	TGTGCCAGCAGTTTATTCGAGGGGAATCAGCCCCAGCATTTT
.	TRBV30	.	TRBJ2-1	CAWTAEGRDEQFF	TGTGCCTGGACTGCGGAGGGCCGAGATGAGCAGTTCTTC
few	TRBV10-3	.	TRBJ2-7	CAISESSLSYEQYF	TGTGCCATCAGTGAGTCGAGCCTCTCCTACGAGCAGTACTTC
medium-sized	TRBV6-1	TRBD1	TRBJ2-2	CAISEFTGGQNTGELFF	TGTGCCATCAGTGAGTTTACAGGGGGCCAGAACACCGGGGAGCTGTTTTTT
few	TRBV13	.	TRBJ1-1	CASSLGIKRGAFF	TGTGCCAGCAGCTTAGGCATCAAACGGGGAGCTTTCTTT
few	TRBV5-6	TRBD1	TRBJ1-1	CASSSGQGMYSAFF	TGTGCCAGCAGCTCGGGACAGGGGATGTACTCAGCTTTCTTT
.	TRBV7-9	.	TRBJ1-6	CASSESSYNSPLHF	TGTGCCAGCAGCGAGAGCTCCTATAATTCACCCCTCCACTTT
.	TRBV2	TRBD2	TRBJ2-7	CASSEGTSGRRTYEQYF	TGTGCCAGCAGTGAAGGGACTAGCGGGAGGCGGACCTACGAGCAGTACTTC
few	TRBV4-1	TRBD1	TRBJ1-5	CASSQAQGQYNQPQHF	TGCGCCAGCAGCCAAGCGCAGGGACAGTACAATCAGCCCCAGCATTTT
.	TRBV29-1	.	TRBJ1-1	CSVSSGEGTEAFF	TGCAGCGTTTCGTCCGGGGAGGGCACTGAAGCCTTCTTT
few	TRBV5-1	TRBD1	TRBJ2-3	CASSLVEGQKSVSQYF	TGCGCCAGCAGCTTGGTTGAGGGACAGAAATCCGTATCGCAGTATTTT
few	TRBV19	TRBD1	TRBJ1-2	CASRADRGPEWNYGYTF	TGTGCCAGTAGGGCGGACAGGGGGCCAGAGTGGAACTATGGCTACACCTTC
.	TRBV29-1	TRBD1	TRBJ2-2	CSVEAAGQGGIGELFF	TGCAGCGTTGAGGCGGCGGGACAGGGAGGAATCGGGGAGCTGTTTTTT
.	TRBV7-2	.	TRBJ1-2	CASSHAGAQVVGYTF	TGTGCCAGCAGCCATGCGGGGGCACAGGTGGTGGGCTACACCTTC
.	TRBV6-4	.	TRBJ2-7	CASSLSWGRPYEQYF	TGTGCCAGCAGTTTGTCCTGGGGTAGGCCCTACGAGCAGTACTTC
many	TRBV19	.	TRBJ2-7	CASSLTDGTYEQYF	TGTGCCAGTAGTCTGACCGACGGGACCTACGAGCAGTACTTC
few	TRBV7-9	TRBD1	TRBJ2-5	CASSFLATGGMETQYF	TGTGCCAGCAGCTTTCTGGCGACAGGGGGAATGGAGACCCAGTACTTC
.	TRBV6-5	.	TRBJ2-2	CASSYETGRNTGELFF	TGTGCCAGCAGCTACGAGACAGGACGGAACACCGGGGAGCTGTTTTTT
.	TRBV9	TRBD1	TRBJ1-1	CASTPTGGNTEAFF	TGTGCCAGCACACCGACAGGGGGGAACACTGAAGCTTTCTTT
few	TRBV29-1	.	TRBJ2-1	CSVESRPPIRLAPYNEQFF	TGCAGCGTTGAATCCAGGCCCCCCATCCGTCTAGCCCCCTACAATGAGCAGTTCTTC
once	TRBV27	.	TRBJ2-7	CASSLTGTAYEQYF	TGTGCCAGCAGTTTAACAGGGACGGCATACGAGCAGTACTTC
once	TRBV9	.	TRBJ2-1	CASSVDQGLGNEQFF	TGTGCCAGCAGCGTAGATCAGGGCCTGGGGAATGAGCAGTTCTTC
.	TRBV29-1	.	TRBJ2-1	CSVVVAGEDNEQFF	TGCAGCGTGGTCGTAGCAGGGGAAGACAATGAGCAGTTCTTC
few	TRBV5-1	.	TRBJ2-1	CASSLRNEQFF	TGCGCCAGCAGCTTGCGAAATGAGCAGTTCTTC
few	TRBV9	.	TRBJ1-2	CASSPREGDF	TGTGCCAGCAGCCCTCGGGAAGGCGACTTC
.	TRBV7-9	TRBD2	TRBJ2-5	CASSPYLGLAGQETQYF	TGTGCCAGCAGCCCCTATTTGGGACTAGCGGGGCAAGAGACCCAGTACTTC
.	TRBV7-9	.	TRBJ2-7	CASSLRRDPSYEQYF	TGTGCCAGCAGCTTACGGCGGGACCCTTCCTACGAGCAGTACTTC
.	TRBV29-1	.	TRBJ2-7	CSVRDLDLVEQYF	TGCAGCGTCCGGGACCTTGACCTAGTCGAGCAGTACTTC
many	TRBV28	.	TRBJ2-3	CASSSAGDTQYF	TGTGCCAGCAGTTCCGCAGGGGACACGCAGTATTTT
.	TRBV2	TRBD1	TRBJ2-2	CASATGTGNTGELFF	TGTGCCAGCGCAACCGGGACAGGGAACACCGGGGAGCTGTTTTTT
.	TRBV9	TRBD2	TRBJ2-1	CASSVGGAGEQFF	TGTGCCAGCAGCGTAGGAGGAGCGGGAGAGCAGTTCTTC
.	TRBV27	.	TRBJ2-4	CASSLAGAKNIQYF	TGTGCCAGCAGTTTAGCCGGGGCCAAAAACATTCAGTACTTC
.	TRBV4-3	TRBD2	TRBJ2-3	CASSPGLASTDTQYF	TGCGCCAGCAGCCCGGGACTAGCTAGCACAGATACGCAGTATTTT